These 4 T cell receptor beta chains were sequenced from one sample in a study of T-cell memory formation after mild COVID-19. TCRdb re-derived calls from the 5' RACE reads in MiXCR, one entry per CDR3 protein. Here the sample spans some 450,000 distinct CDR3 sequences, 20% being singletons. The sequenced sample was PBMCs or a T cell subset sorted from them (not recorded which). Receptor source: an adult woman who had mild COVID-19 (a few samples of this study predate the infection). Cell type and time point are not known.

J is TRBJ2-1 and V is TRBV7-2; D remains ambiguous. This CDR3 is built from 13 residues. V was clipped by 5 bases and J by 6 bases, with 11 bases between them. Germline V gene sequence: CDR1 SGHTA, CDR2 FQGNSA. CDR3 in DNA: TGTGCCAGCAGCCCCTTGAATAGCAATGAGCAGTTCTTC. Translation gives CASSPLNSNEQFF.

J is TRBJ2-7 and V is TRBV4-1, with 12 bases that match TRBD2. V was clipped by 0 bases and J by 3 bases; unmatched bases: 12. The CDR3 runs 19 residues. Germline values: CDR1 MGHRA, CDR2 YSYEKL. The CDR3: CASSQESLAGGLTGYEQYF. CDR3 DNA: TGCGCCAGCAGCCAAGAAAGCCTAGCGGGAGGGTTGACTGGCTACGAGCAGTACTTC.

This chain connects TRBV25-1 to TRBJ2-5, with a weak D call TRBD1 (6 bases). This CDR3 is 13 amino acids long. The V end was cut by 3 bases, the J end by 4 bases, with 9 bases between. Looked up from germline, CDR1 is MGHDK and CDR2 is SYGVNS. This CDR3 is CASSDGGGETQYF. CDR3 in DNA: TGTGCCAGCAGTGATGGGGGCGGAGAGACCCAGTACTTC.

This clonotype was detected ten times or more. The V and J genes are TRBV5-1 and TRBJ2-7; the D gene is possibly TRBD1 (6 bases). V was shortened by 3 bases and J by 0 bases, with 13 bases between the two germline ends. The CDR3 is 15 amino acids. Germline CDR1 is SGHRS and CDR2 is YFSETQ. DNA for the CDR3: TGCGCCAGCAGCTCAGGGGACCCCTACTCCTACGAGCAGTACTTC. Amino acid sequence: CASSSGDPYSYEQYF.